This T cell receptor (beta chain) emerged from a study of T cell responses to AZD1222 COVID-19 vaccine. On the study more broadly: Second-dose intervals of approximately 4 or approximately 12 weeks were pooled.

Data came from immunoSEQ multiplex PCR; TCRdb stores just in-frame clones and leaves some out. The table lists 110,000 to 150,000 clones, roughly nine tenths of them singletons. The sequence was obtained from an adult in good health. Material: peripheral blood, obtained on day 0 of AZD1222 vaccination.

DNA of the CDR3: TGTGCCAGCAGTGCCCGGACAGGGCTGACCGGGGAGCTGTTTTTT. This gives the protein CASSARTGLTGELFF. The chain combines TRBV25-1 with TRBJ2-2, with 8 nucleotides matching TRBD1. Germline-derived CDR1 and CDR2 are MGHDK and SYGVNS. CDR3 length: 15 amino acids. V shed 4 bases and J 5 bases; nucleotides not matched to a gene: 6.